Listed below are T cell receptor beta chains from one sample, sequenced in a study of T cells after yellow fever vaccination. TCRdb re-called the 5' RACE reads with MiXCR, one entry per CDR3 protein. This table holds 110,000 or so distinct CDR3 sequences, 6.5% to 9% found once. The input for sequencing was CD4+ T cells sorted from PBMCs, taken around 45 days after the first yellow fever vaccination. These receptors all stem from a man aged 18 to 29 who received the YFV17D yellow fever vaccine. CDR3s include the opening cysteine and the closing phenylalanine or tryptophan. D genes are given only for firm matches. Clone size is shown for a subset of rows, as once, few, many or a class of expanded clone.

d_call: .
j_call: TRBJ1-6
v_call: TRBV28
clone_size: many
cdr3_nt: TGTGCCAGCAGTTTATCCCGGTTTCTGAGCTCCTATAATTCACCCCTCCACTTT
cdr3_aa: CASSLSRFLSSYNSPLHF

d_call: TRBD1
j_call: TRBJ2-7
v_call: TRBV2
clone_size: many
cdr3_nt: TGTGCCAGCAGGGAGACAGGGGAGTCCTACGAGCAGTACTTC
cdr3_aa: CASRETGESYEQYF

d_call: TRBD1
j_call: TRBJ1-1
v_call: TRBV5-1
clone_size: few
cdr3_nt: TGCGCCAGCAGCGTGGACAGGCTGAACACTGAAGCTTTCTTT
cdr3_aa: CASSVDRLNTEAFF

d_call: .
j_call: TRBJ2-1
v_call: TRBV5-1
clone_size: few
cdr3_nt: TGCGCCAGCAGATTTCCGGGGCCCTACAATGAGCAGTTCTTC
cdr3_aa: CASRFPGPYNEQFF

d_call: .
j_call: TRBJ1-3
v_call: TRBV12-3/TRBV12-4
clone_size: many
cdr3_nt: TGTGCCAGCAGTCAGGTGTACTCTGGAAACACCATATATTTT
cdr3_aa: CASSQVYSGNTIYF

d_call: TRBD2
j_call: TRBJ2-3
v_call: TRBV3-1
clone_size: .
cdr3_nt: TGTGCCAGCAGCCAAGGGACTAGCGGAAGGACAGATACGCAGTATTTT
cdr3_aa: CASSQGTSGRTDTQYF

d_call: .
j_call: TRBJ1-6
v_call: TRBV20-1
clone_size: many
cdr3_nt: TGCAGTGCTGCTAGAGTACCCTCCTATAATTCACCCCTCCACTTT
cdr3_aa: CSAARVPSYNSPLHF

d_call: .
j_call: TRBJ2-7
v_call: TRBV18
clone_size: many
cdr3_nt: TGTGCCAGCTCACCACCGGCCGGCGCCAGCTCCTACGAGCAGTACTTC
cdr3_aa: CASSPPAGASSYEQYF

d_call: .
j_call: TRBJ2-1
v_call: TRBV3-1
clone_size: many
cdr3_nt: TGTGCCAGCAGCCAAGAATGGGACCGCCTCTACAATGAGCAGTTCTTC
cdr3_aa: CASSQEWDRLYNEQFF

d_call: TRBD1
j_call: TRBJ2-5
v_call: TRBV4-3
clone_size: few
cdr3_nt: TGCGCCAGCAGCCACCCTCCTTCCAGGGGGCGGGAGACCCAGTACTTC
cdr3_aa: CASSHPPSRGRETQYF

d_call: TRBD1
j_call: TRBJ2-5
v_call: TRBV13
clone_size: many
cdr3_nt: TGTGCCAGCACGTACAGGGGTCAAGAGACCCAGTACTTC
cdr3_aa: CASTYRGQETQYF

d_call: .
j_call: TRBJ2-5
v_call: TRBV5-1
clone_size: many
cdr3_nt: TGCGCCAGCAGCTTGGTAAGGGCGATAAGTCGTGTAGAAGAGACCCAGTACTTC
cdr3_aa: CASSLVRAISRVEETQYF

d_call: TRBD2
j_call: TRBJ2-1
v_call: TRBV5-1
clone_size: many
cdr3_nt: TGCGCCAGCTCATCTGGGGGGGGTGCCTACAATGAGCAGTTCTTC
cdr3_aa: CASSSGGGAYNEQFF

d_call: TRBD1
j_call: TRBJ2-5
v_call: TRBV7-9
clone_size: few
cdr3_nt: TGTGCCAGCAGCTCTTGGACAGGGCCAGAGACCCAGTACTTC
cdr3_aa: CASSSWTGPETQYF

d_call: .
j_call: TRBJ1-5
v_call: TRBV20-1
clone_size: many
cdr3_nt: TGCAGTGCTAGAGAGGCAGCGATCCCAAATCAGCCCCAGCATTTT
cdr3_aa: CSAREAAIPNQPQHF

d_call: TRBD2
j_call: TRBJ2-3
v_call: TRBV5-1
clone_size: many
cdr3_nt: TGCGCCGGGGCCCGGCGGGGGGGCACAGATACGCAGTATTTT
cdr3_aa: CAGARRGGTDTQYF

d_call: .
j_call: TRBJ1-2
v_call: TRBV5-1
clone_size: few
cdr3_nt: TGCGCCAGCAGCCCCAGGGTAAAGAATGGCTACACCTTC
cdr3_aa: CASSPRVKNGYTF

d_call: .
j_call: TRBJ2-5
v_call: TRBV7-3
clone_size: few
cdr3_nt: TGTGCCAGCTCGGAGCGGCCCCAAGAGACCCAGTACTTC
cdr3_aa: CASSERPQETQYF

d_call: .
j_call: TRBJ1-5
v_call: TRBV12-3/TRBV12-4
clone_size: few
cdr3_nt: TGTGCCAGCGCCTATGTCAATAGCAATCAGCCCCAGCATTTT
cdr3_aa: CASAYVNSNQPQHF

d_call: .
j_call: TRBJ1-1
v_call: TRBV28
clone_size: many
cdr3_nt: TGTGCCAGCAGTGACGGACAGTACGGCACTGAAGCTTTCTTT
cdr3_aa: CASSDGQYGTEAFF

d_call: .
j_call: TRBJ2-3
v_call: TRBV3-1
clone_size: .
cdr3_nt: TGTGCCAGCAGCCCCAGGGGCTGGGGCCCAGGTACGCAGTATTTT
cdr3_aa: CASSPRGWGPGTQYF

d_call: .
j_call: TRBJ2-7
v_call: TRBV28
clone_size: many
cdr3_nt: TGTGCCAGCAGTTTCCAGGGGGGAGGCTACGAGCAGTACTTC
cdr3_aa: CASSFQGGGYEQYF

d_call: .
j_call: TRBJ1-2
v_call: TRBV19
clone_size: few
cdr3_nt: TGTGCCAGTAGTATGGAGGGCTATGGCTACACCTTC
cdr3_aa: CASSMEGYGYTF

d_call: .
j_call: TRBJ2-1
v_call: TRBV20-1
clone_size: many
cdr3_nt: TGCAGTGCTAGAGATCCAGGGATACAGCAGTTCTTC
cdr3_aa: CSARDPGIQQFF

d_call: .
j_call: TRBJ1-2
v_call: TRBV12-3/TRBV12-4
clone_size: many
cdr3_nt: TGTGCCAGCAGTTTTCCAGGGTCCTTCGGCGGCTACACCTTC
cdr3_aa: CASSFPGSFGGYTF

d_call: .
j_call: TRBJ1-1
v_call: TRBV29-1
clone_size: many
cdr3_nt: TGCAGCGTTCAGGGCGCGGTAGTGAACACTGAAGCTTTCTTT
cdr3_aa: CSVQGAVVNTEAFF

d_call: .
j_call: TRBJ2-3
v_call: TRBV2
clone_size: .
cdr3_nt: TGTGCCAGCAGACTGGACGGAGATACGCAGTATTTT
cdr3_aa: CASRLDGDTQYF

d_call: .
j_call: TRBJ2-2
v_call: TRBV12-3/TRBV12-4
clone_size: many
cdr3_nt: TGTGCCAGCAGATTAGCGGAGCTGAACACCGGGGAGCTGTTTTTT
cdr3_aa: CASRLAELNTGELFF